The 28 T cell receptor beta chains below all came from one sample that was sequenced in a study of siplizumab effects on memory and regulatory T cells. Here immunoSEQ multiplex PCR was the method, and the copy in TCRdb shows in-frame clones only, minus some. This sample carries approximately 46,000 clones, 93% of them seen once, and the ten largest clones take 17%. Material for sequencing was CD8+ T cells sorted from blood. The receptor set was obtained from a human donor in good health.

V usage is TRBV4-1 and J usage is TRBJ2-2; D gene uncertain. The CDR3 sequence is 14 residues long. Germline V gives CDR1 MGHRA, CDR2 YSYEKL. V lost 2 bases and J lost 6, with 10 bases in between. CDR3 in amino acids: CASSQYHGPGELFF. The CDR3 DNA reads as TGCGCCAGCAGCCAATATCATGGACCCGGGGAGCTGTTTTTT.

This clone came up once. The rearrangement links TRBV7-8 to TRBJ2-3; D possibly corresponds to TRBD2 (5 bases). V gave up 5 bases and J gave up 1 base, with 13 bases separating them. Germline V gives CDR1 SGHVS, CDR2 FQNEAQ. This CDR3 is built from 15 residues. CDR3 protein: CASSPLAIGTDTQYF. The CDR3 DNA is TGTGCCAGCAGCCCCTTAGCGATTGGCACAGATACGCAGTATTTT.

V usage is TRBV27 and J usage is TRBJ2-1, with D uncertain. The ends were cut back, 5 bases at V and 8 bases at J, with 7 bases in the middle. Germline V lookup: CDR1 MNHEY, CDR2 SMNVEV (reference sequence). The CDR3 sequence is 11 residues long. The CDR3 coding sequence is TGTGCCAGCAGTCAAGGTCATGAGCAGTTCTTC. Its translation: CASSQGHEQFF.

This sequence joins TRBV7-9 and TRBJ2-7; D is undetermined. CDR1 and CDR2 (germline): SEHNR, FQNEAQ (reference sequence). With 6 bases removed from V and 4 bases from J, the gap between germline ends came to 16 bases. The CDR3 loop spans 14 amino acids. The CDR3 nucleotides read TGTGCCAGCAGGGGAAACGGTAGGGAATACGAGCAGTACTTC. Protein product: CASRGNGREYEQYF.

This chain links TRBV7-3 with TRBJ2-1; 7 nucleotides agree with TRBD2. CDR3 size: 15 residues. Germline trimming cut 5 bases from V and 4 bases from J; bases unmatched to any gene: 8. Germline CDR1 SGHTA, CDR2 FQGTGA. The CDR3 here is CASSPWGGGYNEQFF. The CDR3 DNA is TGTGCCAGCAGCCCATGGGGGGGAGGATACAATGAGCAGTTCTTC.

The chain recombines TRBV5-4 with TRBJ2-1; D unclear. This CDR3 has 13 amino acids. The germline V gene has CDR1 SGHNT and CDR2 YYREEE (reference sequence). V lost 0 bases and J 6 bases, leaving 7 bases between the germline ends. DNA of the CDR3: TGTGCCAGCAGCTTGGGGATGGCCAATGAGCAGTTCTTC. This gives the protein CASSLGMANEQFF.

The genes are TRBV11-3 and TRBJ2-3, with D possibly being TRBD2 (6 bases). Germline loops: CDR1 SGHNT, CDR2 YENEEA. Deletions cut 2 bases from V and 12 bases from J, with 18 bases between. The CDR3 has 14 residues. The CDR3 DNA reads as TGTGCCAGCAGCTTAAACTCAATCGGGGGTAACCAGTATTTT. As protein: CASSLNSIGGNQYF.

The chain employs TRBV15 and TRBJ1-4; TRBD1 matches 8 bases. Trimming at V came to 7 bases and at J to 1 base, leaving 11 bases not matched to a gene. CDR1 LNHNV and CDR2 YYDKDF come from the germline V gene (reference sequence). This CDR3 has 17 amino acids. This CDR3 reads CATTPGTGDLTNEKLFF. The CDR3 nucleotides are TGTGCCACCACCCCGGGGACAGGAGATTTAACTAATGAAAAACTGTTTTTT.

The chain combines TRBV7-9 with TRBJ2-1; maybe TRBD2 (6 bases). CDR3 length: 16 residues. V lost 2 bases and J 2 bases, leaving 13 bases between the germline ends. Looked up from germline, CDR1 is SEHNR and CDR2 is FQNEAQ (reference sequence). CDR3 region: CASSLRIGSPYNEQFF. The CDR3 DNA sequence: TGTGCCAGCAGCTTAAGAATCGGGAGCCCCTACAATGAGCAGTTCTTC.

CDR3 in amino acids: CASSSQGYYTF. As DNA, the CDR3 is TGTGCCAGCTCAAGTCAGGGTTACTACACCTTC. The gene calls are TRBV18 and TRBJ1-2; TRBD1 might be the D (5 bases). The V and J ends lost 5 bases and 10 bases respectively, with 11 bases between them. The CDR3 is 11 amino acids. From germline, CDR1 is KGHSH and CDR2 LQKENI.

To note about this clone: The junction does not match germline at one end; this may be a read error. The rearrangement joins TRBV5-4 to TRBJ2-1, with unresolved D. The CDR3 extends over 11 amino acids. Germline V lookup: CDR1 SGHNT, CDR2 YYREEE (reference sequence). The CDR3 sequence: CASSSNNEQFF. The CDR3 nucleotides read TGTGCCAGCAGCTCCAACAATGAGCAGTTCTTC.

J is TRBJ2-1 and V is TRBV28; 9 bases align to TRBD1. V lost 2 bases, J lost 6 bases, and 5 bases stayed unmatched. Germline V gene lookup returns CDR1 MDHEN and CDR2 SYDVKM. The CDR3 sequence is 15 residues long. The CDR3 loop reads CASSLVTGGGNEQFF. The CDR3 bases are TGTGCCAGCAGTTTAGTGACAGGGGGGGGCAATGAGCAGTTCTTC.

The rearrangement links TRBV7-6 to TRBJ1-3, with D unresolved. Germline CDR1 is SGHVS and CDR2 is FNYEAQ. The CDR3 is 15 residues long. Trimming removed 1 base at V and 4 bases at J, with 11 bases between. CDR3 nucleotide sequence: TGTGCCAGCAGCTTAGGAATTACGGGCGGAAACACCATATATTTT. Protein product: CASSLGITGGNTIYF.

The chain carries TRBV28 and TRBJ2-3; D is undetermined. Germline lookup yields CDR1 MDHEN and CDR2 SYDVKM. This CDR3 is built from 15 residues. Trimming left V 1 base short and J 4 bases short, with 12 bases between. The CDR3 loop reads CASSLFAPTADTQYF. CDR3 nucleotide sequence: TGTGCCAGCAGTTTATTTGCTCCGACCGCAGATACGCAGTATTTT. Full variable domain (missing parts from reference TRBV28 and TRBJ2-3): DVKVTQSSRYLVKRTGEKVFLECVQDMDHENMFWYRQDPGLGLRLIYFSYDVKMKEKGDIPEGYSVSREKKERFSLILESASTNQTSMYLCASSLFAPTADTQYFGPGTRLTVL.

The gene calls are TRBV27 and TRBJ2-6; the D gene is possibly TRBD1 (5 bases). V lost 5 bases and J 7 bases, leaving 12 bases between the germline ends. Germline values: CDR1 MNHEY, CDR2 SMNVEV (reference sequence). This CDR3 has 14 residues. CDR3 bases: TGTGCCAGCAGTCCCAACAGGATAGCCAACGTCCTGACTTTC. Its translation is CASSPNRIANVLTF.

The chain has TRBV27 and TRBJ2-7; D perhaps matches TRBD1 (5 bases). Germline CDR1 MNHEY, CDR2 SMNVEV (reference sequence). Deletions cut 6 bases from V and 0 bases from J, with 9 bases between. There are 13 residues in the CDR3. As DNA, the CDR3 is TGTGCCAGCAGAGGACACCCCTCCTACGAGCAGTACTTC. This gives the protein CASRGHPSYEQYF.

The chain uses TRBV13 and TRBJ1-1; no firm D call. In germline, CDR1 is PRHDT, CDR2 FYEKMQ (reference sequence). This CDR3 has 17 amino acids. Trimming took 3 bases from V and 4 from J, leaving 21 bases between them. In DNA, the CDR3 is TGTGCCAGCAGCTTGAGACTAGCTGCGATCGCGGGCACTGAAGCTTTCTTT. Its translation: CASSLRLAAIAGTEAFF.

The chain recombines TRBV9 with TRBJ2-7; 8 nucleotides line up with TRBD1. Looked up from germline, CDR1 is SGDLS and CDR2 is YYNGEE. The CDR3 extends over 14 amino acids. The V and J ends lost 3 bases and 3 bases, in that order; junction bases with no gene match: 5. The CDR3 nucleotides read TGTGCCAGCAGCGGGCCCACAGGGGGCTACGAGCAGTACTTC. This codes for CASSGPTGGYEQYF.

The chain is built from TRBV10-3 and TRBJ2-3; 8 nucleotides match TRBD2. Per the germline V gene, CDR1 is ENHRY and CDR2 is SYGVKD. CDR3 length: 16 amino acids. Losses at the gene ends were 5 bases for V and 2 bases for J; bases not matched to a gene: 9. CDR3 bases: TGTGCCATCAGTCCCGCCGGGACTAGGAACACAGATACGCAGTATTTT. It is translated as CAISPAGTRNTDTQYF.

V gene TRBV27 combines with J gene TRBJ2-5; D may be TRBD1 (7 bases). CDR1 and CDR2 (germline): MNHEY, SMNVEV (reference sequence). V was pared by 5 bases and J by 2 bases, with 27 bases between. This CDR3 contains 19 residues. Here the CDR3 DNA reads TGTGCCAGCAGTACCCATTCCCCGAGCGACAGGGAGGTTCAAGAGACCCAGTACTTC. Translation: CASSTHSPSDREVQETQYF.

The CDR3 sequence: CASRHYDSRSAFF. The CDR3 DNA follows: TGCGCCAGCAGACACTACGATTCTCGAAGTGCTTTCTTT. V is TRBV5-1 and J is TRBJ1-1; D not resolved. CDR1 and CDR2 (germline): SGHRS, YFSETQ. This CDR3 region has 13 residues. V lost 5 bases and J 11 bases, leaving 19 bases between the germline ends.

The chain links TRBV19 to TRBJ1-1; D unresolved. In germline, CDR1 is LNHDA, CDR2 SQIVND (reference sequence). This CDR3 region has 14 residues. V was trimmed by 6 bases and J by 8 bases, leaving 19 bases between them. Here the CDR3 reads CASRLRAKNSEAFF. CDR3 coding DNA: TGTGCCAGTAGGCTTCGGGCCAAAAACTCCGAAGCTTTCTTT.

The J gene is TRBJ2-3, the V gene TRBV13, with D perhaps being TRBD1 or TRBD2 (5 bases each). The CDR3 runs to 16 residues. Trimming pared 7 bases from V and 3 bases from J, leaving 20 bases between. The germline V gene has CDR1 PRHDT and CDR2 FYEKMQ (reference sequence). The CDR3 DNA is TGTGCCAGCACCACCATTGGGGGTAAAGGGACAGATACGCAGTATTTT. Protein: CASTTIGGKGTDTQYF.

The chain combines TRBV29-1 with TRBJ2-1, with D perhaps TRBD2 (6 bases). V was pared by 7 bases and J by 6 bases, with 13 bases between. Germline CDR1 and CDR2: SQVTM and ANQGSEA. The CDR3 has 12 residues. CDR3: CSATGSPNEQFF. The CDR3, as DNA: TGCAGCGCCACCGGGAGCCCCAATGAGCAGTTCTTC.

V usage is TRBV19 and J usage is TRBJ2-5, with D possibly matching TRBD1 (6 bases). The CDR3 runs to 13 residues. V dropped 6 bases and J dropped 1 base, with 9 bases sitting between them. Germline CDR1 and CDR2: LNHDA and SQIVND (reference sequence). The DNA of the CDR3 is TGTGCCAGTAGCCAGGACAGCCAAGAGACCCAGTACTTC. The encoded protein is CASSQDSQETQYF.

The chain carries TRBV6-1 and TRBJ2-7, with 10 bases identical to TRBD1. The junction had 7 bases not matched to a gene; V was cut back by 4 bases and J by 1 base. Per germline, CDR1 MNHNS and CDR2 SASEGT. The CDR3 covers 16 residues. DNA of the CDR3: TGTGCCAGCAGTGCCACCGGGACAGGGGCTTCCTACGAGCAGTACTTC. This codes for CASSATGTGASYEQYF.

This chain connects TRBV11-1 to TRBJ1-3; D remains unclear. The V gene lost 5 bases and the J gene lost 4 bases, with 6 bases spanning the gap. The CDR3 runs to 12 residues. Per the germline V gene, CDR1 is SGHAT and CDR2 is FQDESV (reference sequence). CDR3 nucleotides: TGTGCCAGCAGCCAGGAAGGAAACACCATATATTTT. This translates into CASSQEGNTIYF.

CDR3 sequence: CASSNPQVVTYEQYF. The CDR3 coding sequence is TGTGCCAGCAGTAATCCACAGGTTGTAACCTACGAGCAGTACTTC. The chain links TRBV28 to TRBJ2-7, with D possibly matching TRBD1 (5 bases). Germline values: CDR1 MDHEN, CDR2 SYDVKM. The CDR3 is made up of 15 amino acids. The ends were cut back, 5 bases at V and 2 bases at J, with 16 bases in the middle.